One T cell receptor (beta chain) is described in this entry. Its specificity is unknown. With V trimmed by 3 bases and J by 3 bases, 3 bases remained unmatched. This CDR3 comprises 14 residues. The germline V gene encodes CDR1 SEHNR and CDR2 FQNEAQ (reference sequence). The data stem from a study of PD-1 blockade in mismatch repair-deficient tumors. Study-wide findings and caveats: Tumor-resident clones, often absent from pretreatment blood, expanded after pembrolizumab and then contracted.

Libraries were prepared by immunoSEQ multiplex PCR; TCRdb keeps only in-frame clonotypes and omits some of them. This table has around 51,000 clones, 81% appearing once. The specimen comprised peripheral blood, sampled approximately 18 weeks after starting pembrolizumab. The chain carries TRBV7-9 and TRBJ2-7; TRBD1 matches 9 bases. The clonotype originates from an adult with mismatch repair-deficient cancer. The CDR3 is CASSFGQGIYEQYF. CDR3 DNA: TGTGCCAGCAGCTTCGGACAGGGGATCTACGAGCAGTACTTC.